This paragraph reports one TCR beta chain. Antigen: not known. These data belong to a study of cytomegalovirus exposure and HLA in healthy donors. Vbeta (60) and Jbeta (13) primers were used in the PCR. Profiled with immunoSEQ multiplex PCR; TCRdb holds only in-frame clones, not every one. Listed are around 130,000 clones; roughly 2% falls within the top ten. Broader study findings: TCR beta sequences reportedly predicted the HLA-A and HLA-B alleles of most subjects accurately. TCR beta V segments were, for the most part, productive about 87% or about 30% of the time in an earlier analysis. Altogether, 170 or so TCR beta chains were recorded as cytomegalovirus-associated. Most TCR sequences showed up rarely, but some public TCRs showed up in many donors.

This CDR3 comprises 13 residues. Germline assignment: CDR1 LNHDA and CDR2 SQIVND (reference sequence). The clonotype was recovered from an older woman in good health and CMV-seronegative. The chain combines TRBV19 with TRBJ2-5; possibly TRBD2 for D (6 bases). Gene TRBJ2-7 matches the end of the DNA better, so the J call may be wrong. Sequenced sample: PBMCs. CDR3 nucleotide sequence: TGTGCCAGTAGGCCGGGAGTATCCTACGAGCAGTACTTC. Encoded protein: CASRPGVSYEQYF.